Below, 23 T cell receptor beta chains from the same sample are listed, as sequenced in a study of blood T cell repertoires in COVID-19. Data came from immunoSEQ multiplex PCR; TCRdb stores just in-frame clones and leaves some out. The table shows just over 60,000 clones, with roughly 80% occurring only once. The sequenced sample was peripheral blood. All receptors derive from a man in his sixties with acute or convalescent COVID-19.

The chain joins TRBV5-6 to TRBJ1-4; 12 nucleotides agree with TRBD1. The CDR3 spans 16 residues. CDR1 and CDR2 (germline): SGHDT, YYEEEE. With V trimmed by 5 bases and J by 3 bases, 5 bases remained unmatched. As DNA, the CDR3 is TGTGCCAGCAGACGGGACAGGGGGCCTTCTAATGAAAAACTGTTTTTT. It translates to CASRRDRGPSNEKLFF.

This clone has just one count. The V and J genes are TRBV5-1 and TRBJ1-2, with TRBD1 as a possible D gene (5 bases). The CDR3 has 14 residues. Germline assignment: CDR1 SGHRS and CDR2 YFSETQ. V shed 0 bases and J shed 4 bases, with 10 bases lying between them. The CDR3 DNA sequence: TGCGCCAGCAGCTTGGGCAGGGTCTTCTATGGCTACACCTTC. Translating gives CASSLGRVFYGYTF. Together with reference TRBV5-1 and TRBJ1-2, the CDR3 gives the full variable domain: KAGVTQTPRYLIKTRGQQVTLSCSPISGHRSVSWYQQTPGQGLQFLFEYFSETQRNKGNFPGRFSGRQFSNSRSEMNVSTLELGDSALYLCASSLGRVFYGYTFGSGTRLTVV.

The V and J genes are TRBV3-1 (or the pseudogene TRBV3-2) and TRBJ1-4; 10 bases are a match to TRBD1. This CDR3 region has 15 residues. Looked up from germline, CDR1 is LGHDT and CDR2 is YNNKEL (reference sequence). V shed 5 bases, J shed 6 bases, and the junction held 6 bases outside the gene matches. The DNA for the CDR3 is TGTGCCAGCAGCTTGCGGACAGGGGGAGATGAAAAACTGTTTTTT. Protein sequence: CASSLRTGGDEKLFF.

This chain links TRBV14 with TRBJ1-1; D unresolved. V was trimmed by 4 bases and J by 1 base, leaving 7 bases between them. The germline V gene encodes CDR1 SGHDN and CDR2 FVKESK. The CDR3 has 13 amino acids. The CDR3 reads CASSLEENTEAFF. CDR3 nucleotide sequence: TGTGCCAGCAGCCTTGAGGAGAACACTGAAGCTTTCTTT.

The chain recombines TRBV6-5 with TRBJ2-7; TRBD1 might be the D (5 bases). The CDR3 spans 15 residues. V was pared by 5 bases and J by 0 bases, with 14 bases between. CDR1 MNHEY and CDR2 SVGAGI come from the germline V gene. CDR3 loop: CASSSPQQGSYEQYF. CDR3 bases: TGTGCCAGCAGTAGCCCCCAGCAGGGCTCCTACGAGCAGTACTTC.

V is TRBV29-1 and J is TRBJ2-1, with 12 bases that match TRBD1. This CDR3 region has 15 residues. V shed 6 bases, J shed 7 bases, and the junction held 10 bases outside the gene matches. Per germline, CDR1 SQVTM and CDR2 ANQGSEA. For the CDR3, the DNA is TGCAGCGTCAGGGCCGGGACAGGGGGCCTTAATGAGCAGTTCTTC. Its translation is CSVRAGTGGLNEQFF.

The chain recombines TRBV10-3 with TRBJ1-5; D possibly corresponds to TRBD1 (5 bases). V lost 4 bases, J lost 8 bases, and 12 bases lay in between. CDR3 length: 13 amino acids. Germline values: CDR1 ENHRY, CDR2 SYGVKD. In nucleotides, the CDR3 is TGTGCCATCAGTGTATCAGCGGGGGAGCCCCAGCATTTT. The encoded protein is CAISVSAGEPQHF.

V and J are TRBV28 and TRBJ1-5; no definite D call. The CDR3 totals 15 residues. Germline CDR1 MDHEN, CDR2 SYDVKM. The V and J ends lost 6 bases and 3 bases respectively, with 15 bases between them. CDR3 sequence reads: CASRGSPANNQPQHF. In DNA, the CDR3 is TGTGCCAGCAGGGGGAGTCCTGCGAACAATCAGCCCCAGCATTTT.

This clone has only a few counts. The chain is built from TRBV9 and TRBJ2-1, with no clear D. With 3 bases removed from V and 8 bases from J, the gap between germline ends came to 12 bases. The CDR3 is 13 residues long. Germline values: CDR1 SGDLS, CDR2 YYNGEE. CDR3 region: CASSAPLVHEQFF. The CDR3 DNA sequence: TGTGCCAGCAGCGCCCCCTTAGTGCATGAGCAGTTCTTC.

Notes on this clone: In the same sample, other DNA sequences code for this CDR3. This chain connects TRBV7-6 to TRBJ1-3; D is undetermined. V lost 5 bases and J 3 bases, leaving 11 bases between the germline ends. This CDR3 comprises 14 residues. Germline V gene lookup returns CDR1 SGHVS and CDR2 FNYEAQ. CDR3 sequence: CASSLTRGGNTIYF. In DNA, the CDR3 is TGTGCCAGCAGCCTTACCCGGGGTGGAAACACCATATATTTT.

The genes are TRBV27 and TRBJ1-1; no clear D. The germline V gene has CDR1 MNHEY and CDR2 SMNVEV (reference sequence). V lost 2 bases and J 4 bases, leaving 11 bases between the germline ends. The length of the CDR3 is 14 residues. The CDR3 loop reads CASSLGGLSTEAFF. DNA for the CDR3: TGTGCCAGCAGTTTAGGAGGGTTAAGCACTGAAGCTTTCTTT.

The chain combines TRBV19 with TRBJ2-1; 9 nucleotides match TRBD2. CDR3 length equals 15 residues. Trimming removed 11 bases from V and 5 bases from J; junction bases left unmatched: 13. Per germline, CDR1 LNHDA and CDR2 SQIVND (reference sequence). CDR3 sequence (DNA): TGTGCCTCGCGAAGGCTAGCGGGGAACAACAATGAGCAGTTCTTC. This sequence encodes CASRRLAGNNNEQFF.

This chain joins TRBV27 and TRBJ2-7; 8 positions agree with TRBD2. Germline trimming cut 2 bases from V and 2 bases from J; bases unmatched to any gene: 5. Germline-derived CDR1 and CDR2 are MNHEY and SMNVEV (reference sequence). This CDR3 has 15 residues. The CDR3 is CASSLTGGSAYEQYF. In nucleotides, the CDR3 is TGTGCCAGCAGTTTAACGGGAGGGAGCGCCTACGAGCAGTACTTC.

The gene calls are TRBV18 and TRBJ1-1; D perhaps matches TRBD1 (5 bases). Trimming removed 0 bases from V and 10 bases from J, with 9 bases in between. The CDR3 totals 12 residues. Germline V lookup: CDR1 KGHSH, CDR2 LQKENI. The CDR3 spells CASSPPAGPAFF. The CDR3 DNA reads TGTGCCAGCTCACCACCCGCAGGGCCAGCTTTCTTT.

The V and J genes are TRBV2 and TRBJ1-2, with a possible D match to TRBD1 (5 bases). Trimming took 7 bases from V and 6 from J, leaving 21 bases between them. This CDR3 comprises 15 residues. Germline V gene lookup returns CDR1 SNHLY and CDR2 FYNNEI. The CDR3 here is CASISSGRAGDGYTF. DNA of the CDR3: TGTGCCAGCATCAGTAGTGGCAGGGCGGGAGATGGCTACACCTTC.

In the case of this clone: The DNA is left out, because the CDR3 cannot be placed on it with certainty; the CDR3 is given as TCRdb lists it. The V and J genes are TRBV28 and TRBJ1-1; TRBD1 reflects the table's D call only, with no check against the DNA. The CDR3 adds up to 14 amino acids, both ends counted. Germline V CDR1 and CDR2: MDHEN, SYDVKM. The CDR3 is CASSFFGQGAEAFF.

This clone has just a few counts. The V gene is TRBV19, the J gene TRBJ2-2; the match to TRBD2 covers 11 bases. Trimming removed 9 bases from V and 7 bases from J; junction bases left unmatched: 16. This CDR3 comprises 17 residues. Germline lookup yields CDR1 LNHDA and CDR2 SQIVND (reference sequence). CDR3 loop: CASREALAGVIGGELFF. CDR3 DNA: TGTGCCAGCCGAGAGGCACTAGCGGGAGTTATAGGCGGGGAGCTGTTTTTT.

The chain carries TRBV24-1 and TRBJ2-1; tentatively, D is TRBD1 (5 bases). Germline values: CDR1 KGHDR, CDR2 SFDVKD. This CDR3 is 16 amino acids long. V was pared by 4 bases and J by 0 bases, with 12 bases between. In DNA, the CDR3 is TGTGCCACCAGTGACCCAGACAGCAGCTCCTACAATGAGCAGTTCTTC. Translation: CATSDPDSSSYNEQFF.

J is TRBJ1-4 and V is TRBV12-1; the table's TRBD1 call for D was not verified on the DNA. TRBV12-1 is shown as a pseudogene. The CDR3 has 15 amino acids. CDR3 region: CASSFRDRGREKLFF. The CDR3 DNA follows: TGTGCCAGCAGCTTTCGCGACAGGGGTAGAGAAAAACTGTTTTTT.

The chain carries TRBV15 and TRBJ1-6; TRBD1 matches 7 bases. The CDR3 has 16 amino acids. J lost 10 bases, V lost 2 bases, and 11 bases had no gene match. Germline V gene lookup returns CDR1 LNHNV and CDR2 YYDKDF (reference sequence). CDR3 amino acids: CATSRKLNRGNSPLHF. In DNA form, the CDR3 reads TGTGCCACCAGCAGAAAGTTGAACAGGGGCAACTCACCCCTCCACTTT.

The J gene is TRBJ2-3, the V gene TRBV13, with 8 bases aligning to TRBD2. Germline values: CDR1 PRHDT, CDR2 FYEKMQ (reference sequence). V lost 10 bases to trimming and J lost 5 bases; unmatched junction nucleotides: 11. This CDR3 has 14 amino acids. The DNA of the CDR3 is TGTGCCACCTACGGGAGGGCCGGTAGAGATACGCAGTATTTT. The encoded protein is CATYGRAGRDTQYF.

The rearrangement links TRBV18 to TRBJ1-1, with TRBD1 matching 8 bases. Germline V gene data show CDR1 as KGHSH and CDR2 as LQKENI. This CDR3 comprises 14 residues. Unmatched junction bases numbered 11, after V lost 4 bases and J lost 10 bases. The CDR3 region is CASSRTGGVQPAFF. The CDR3 DNA follows: TGTGCCAGCTCACGTACAGGGGGTGTTCAACCAGCTTTCTTT.

The J gene is TRBJ2-2, the V gene TRBV30, with TRBD1 as a possible D gene (5 bases). Germline assignment: CDR1 GTSNPN and CDR2 SVGIG (reference sequence). Trimming cost V 3 bases and J 6 bases, with 8 bases left between them. This CDR3 is built from 12 residues. The CDR3 is CAWSPRAGELFF. CDR3 DNA sequence: TGTGCCTGGAGCCCCAGGGCCGGGGAGCTGTTTTTT. Combining the CDR3 with reference TRBV30 and TRBJ2-2 gives the whole variable domain SQTIHQWPATLVQPVGSPLSLECTVEGTSNPNLYWYRQAAGRGLQLLFYSVGIGQISSEVPQNLSASRPQDRQFILSSKKLLLSDSGFYLCAWSPRAGELFFGEGSRLTVL.